This T cell receptor (gamma chain) was observed in a study of Vδ1+ human thymocytes. After alphabeta T cell depletion, CD3+ Vdelta1+ Vdelta2- thymocytes were sorted. Purity of the sorted Vdelta1+ thymocytes ranged from roughly 97% to 99.6%. CDR3 length equals 12 residues. Per germline, CDR1 GITISATS and CDR2 ISYDGTV (reference sequence). V dropped 5 bases and J dropped 5; count of bases not matched to a gene: 6. RNA was extracted from the cells and then reverse transcribed. The CDR3 regions were amplified by multiplex PCR from V-gene primers to a constant-region primer. TCRdb fed the multiplex PCR reads into CATT to redo clone calling. The sample carries roughly 30,000 gamma-chain clones, around 18% recorded once. Overall study results and limits: In the thymus, TRG and TRD repertoires looked highly polyclonal with Gaussian CDR3 lengths. TRD repertoires were essentially private, unlike widely shared TRG clonotypes. Despite high sort purity, about 19% of thymic T cell receptor delta sequences were Vdelta2.

Of note for this clone: Its antigen is unknown.

The sample consisted of Vdelta1+ gamma-delta thymocytes from the thymus. Subset indicated: FACS-sorted CD3+ TCRalphabeta- TCRVdelta1+ TCRVdelta2- thymocytes. The V call is TRGV9, the J call TRGJ1 or TRGJ2. This TCR derives from a boy in the first two years of life who had congenital heart surgery. The CDR3 loop reads CALWGGDYKKLF. The CDR3 DNA reads as TGTGCCTTGTGGGGGGGAGATTATAAGAAACTCTTT.